These 19 T cell receptor beta chains originate from one sample sequenced in a study of OX40 agonist ivuxolimab in advanced cancers. The protocol was immunoSEQ multiplex PCR, while the TCRdb copy is restricted to in-frame clones and leaves out a portion. The table lists around 37,000 clones, roughly 85% of them singletons, with approximately 22% in the top ten. This material consisted of CD4+ or CD8+ T cells sorted from blood, taken in a trial of the OX40 agonist ivuxolimab. The receptors come from an adult with an advanced solid tumor such as melanoma, head and neck, liver or kidney cancer.

The chain combines TRBV19 with TRBJ2-1, with D perhaps matching TRBD2 (5 bases). V was pared by 3 bases and J by 1 base, with 10 bases between. CDR3 size: 15 residues. CDR1 LNHDA and CDR2 SQIVND come from the germline V gene (reference sequence). The CDR3 nucleotides read TGTGCCAGTAGTATGGGCCTAGCATCCTACAATGAGCAGTTCTTC. This gives the protein CASSMGLASYNEQFF.

The chain carries TRBV5-1 and TRBJ2-7; 13 bases are a match to TRBD2. Trimming removed 5 bases from V and 3 bases from J; junction bases left unmatched: 8. CDR3 size: 16 residues. Germline CDR1 SGHRS, CDR2 YFSETQ. The DNA of the CDR3 is TGCGCCAGCAGACCAGTAGGACTAGCGGGAGTCTACGAGCAGTACTTC. This codes for CASRPVGLAGVYEQYF.

Here the CDR3 reads CASSLRAGDTEAFF. DNA for the CDR3: TGTGCCAGCAGCTTACGGGCGGGCGACACTGAAGCTTTCTTT. The rearrangement uses TRBV11-2 and TRBJ1-1; D ambiguous. V dropped 2 bases and J dropped 3 bases, with 10 bases sitting between them. Looked up from germline, CDR1 is SGHAT and CDR2 is FQNNGV. This CDR3 is 14 amino acids long. The full variable domain, in which reference TRBV11-2 and TRBJ1-1 provide the parts outside the CDR3, is EAGVAQSPRYKIIEKRQSVAFWCNPISGHATLYWYQQILGQGPKLLIQFQNNGVVDDSQLPKDRFSAERLKGVDSTLKIQPAKLEDSAVYLCASSLRAGDTEAFFGQGTRLTVV.

This clone was detected once. The rearrangement joins TRBV5-1 to TRBJ2-7, with a tentative D call TRBD2 (5 bases). V was shortened by 0 bases and J by 1 base, with 11 bases between the two germline ends. Germline lookup yields CDR1 SGHRS and CDR2 YFSETQ. The CDR3 spans 15 residues. CDR3 sequence (DNA): TGCGCCAGCAGCTTGGTGTTCGGGGATTCCTACGAGCAGTACTTC. This gives the protein CASSLVFGDSYEQYF.

The chain is built from TRBV28 and TRBJ1-5; D is unclear. Trimming took 2 bases from V and 3 from J, leaving 14 bases between them. The CDR3 totals 16 residues. Looked up from germline, CDR1 is MDHEN and CDR2 is SYDVKM. CDR3 amino acids: CASSLKVGWFNQPQHF. As DNA, the CDR3 is TGTGCCAGCAGTTTAAAGGTCGGGTGGTTCAATCAGCCCCAGCATTTT.

This clone occurred a few times. This chain uses TRBV2 with TRBJ1-1; D is undetermined. The germline V gene encodes CDR1 SNHLY and CDR2 FYNNEI. Trimming left V 3 bases short and J 1 base short, with 6 bases between. This CDR3 is built from 13 residues. In DNA form, the CDR3 reads TGTGCCAGCAGTGATTCAGAGAACACTGAAGCTTTCTTT. It translates to CASSDSENTEAFF.

The chain carries TRBV9 and TRBJ2-6; D is unresolved. Trimming stripped 1 base from V and 0 bases from J, with 17 bases between. CDR1 is SGDLS and CDR2 is YYNGEE in the germline V gene. This CDR3 spans 19 amino acids. DNA of the CDR3: TGTGCCAGCAGCGTACTCGGACGCCCGCCTTACTCTGGGGCCAACGTCCTGACTTTC. Translating gives CASSVLGRPPYSGANVLTF.

This clone showed up just a few times. The genes are TRBV6-5 and TRBJ1-5, with a possible D match to TRBD1 (5 bases). CDR3 size: 14 residues. Germline assignment: CDR1 MNHEY and CDR2 SVGAGI. V was pared by 4 bases and J by 3 bases, with 10 bases between. CDR3 protein: CASSLEGPNQPQHF. The CDR3 DNA follows: TGTGCCAGCAGTTTAGAGGGGCCCAATCAGCCCCAGCATTTT.

V gene TRBV29-1 combines with J gene TRBJ2-7, with D perhaps assigned TRBD1 or TRBD2 (7 bases each). V lost 5 bases, J lost 7 bases, and 12 bases lay in between. Germline CDR1 and CDR2: SQVTM and ANQGSEA. This CDR3 spans 11 amino acids. The CDR3 DNA reads TGCAGCGTTCGTCAGGGGGGGGAGCAGTACTTC. Its protein is CSVRQGGEQYF.

V gene TRBV18 combines with J gene TRBJ2-7; D uncertain. The CDR3 totals 13 residues. Between the trimmed V and J ends, which lost 4 bases and 4 bases, there was a span of 11 bases. From germline, CDR1 is KGHSH and CDR2 LQKENI. The DNA for the CDR3 is TGTGCCAGCTCACAGGGCGTAGGATACGAGCAGTACTTC. This translates into CASSQGVGYEQYF.

The chain recombines TRBV5-4 with TRBJ2-3; no definite D call. This CDR3 has 14 amino acids. Trimming took off 0 bases at V and 1 base at J, with 6 bases between the two ends. Germline CDR1 is SGHNT and CDR2 is YYREEE (reference sequence). As DNA, the CDR3 is TGTGCCAGCAGCTTGGCGCCGGGCACAGATACGCAGTATTTT. Translating it yields CASSLAPGTDTQYF.

This rearrangement joins TRBV11-1 to TRBJ1-3; no definite D call. Per the germline V gene, CDR1 is SGHAT and CDR2 is FQDESV (reference sequence). V was shortened by 7 bases and J by 0 bases, with 10 bases between the two germline ends. The CDR3 runs to 14 residues. CDR3 protein: CASKNTFSGNTIYF. CDR3 nucleotide sequence: TGTGCCAGCAAGAACACGTTCTCTGGAAACACCATATATTTT. Looking up the rest from reference TRBV11-1 and TRBJ1-3 gives the full variable domain: EAEVAQSPRYKITEKSQAVAFWCDPISGHATLYWYRQILGQGPELLVQFQDESVVDDSQLPKDRFSAERLKGVDSTLKIQPAELGDSAMYLCASKNTFSGNTIYFGEGSWLTVV.

J is TRBJ2-1 and V is TRBV7-3; D uncertain. Germline V gene data show CDR1 as SGHTA and CDR2 as FQGTGA. Trimming took 0 bases from V and 7 from J, leaving 10 bases between them. The CDR3 is 14 residues long. This CDR3 is CASSLTRTGNEQFF. The CDR3 region has the DNA TGTGCCAGCAGCTTAACCCGTACCGGGAATGAGCAGTTCTTC.

This chain links TRBV10-3 with TRBJ2-7; D is unclear. Trimming took off 1 base at V and 5 bases at J, with 9 bases between the two ends. The CDR3 is 13 residues long. CDR1 is ENHRY, CDR2 SYGVKD, per germline. CDR3 sequence (DNA): TGTGCCATCAGTGAGTTGACATCCGACGAGCAGTACTTC. It specifies CAISELTSDEQYF.

This clone was found a few times. This chain joins TRBV6-1 and TRBJ1-2; the match to TRBD1 covers 9 bases. J lost 4 bases, V lost 7 bases, and 4 bases had no gene match. CDR1 is MNHNS and CDR2 is SASEGT in the germline V gene. The CDR3 consists of 13 residues. The CDR3 reads CASMPTGGYGYTF. In nucleotides, the CDR3 is TGTGCCAGCATGCCGACAGGGGGCTATGGCTACACCTTC.

The genes are TRBV15 and TRBJ2-1, with 12 bases fitting TRBD2. From germline, CDR1 is LNHNV and CDR2 YYDKDF (reference sequence). Trimming took 0 bases from V and 6 from J; bases not matched to a gene: 9. This CDR3 has 18 residues. The CDR3 DNA follows: TGTGCCACCAGCAGAGAACTAGCGGGAGGATCGTTCGGCAATGAGCAGTTCTTC. It specifies CATSRELAGGSFGNEQFF.

The chain has TRBV11-2 and TRBJ2-7; D possibly corresponds to TRBD2 (6 bases). Per germline, CDR1 SGHAT and CDR2 FQNNGV. CDR3 length equals 15 residues. The ends were cut back, 3 bases at V and 4 bases at J, with 16 bases in the middle. CDR3 DNA: TGTGCCAGCAGCTTGCCGGGACTTTTTTCATACGAGCAGTACTTC. Protein product: CASSLPGLFSYEQYF.

This chain joins TRBV19 and TRBJ2-5; the D is unclear. Germline lookup yields CDR1 LNHDA and CDR2 SQIVND (reference sequence). CDR3 length: 14 amino acids. The V gene lost 6 bases and the J gene lost 4 bases, with 15 bases spanning the gap. The CDR3 DNA follows: TGTGCCAGTAGCCCGGGTCTTCCAGGAGAGACCCAGTACTTC. As protein: CASSPGLPGETQYF.

This rearrangement joins TRBV6-5 to TRBJ1-1, with a weak D call TRBD1 (6 bases). The germline V and J ends were trimmed by 9 bases and 8 bases, with 22 bases remaining between them. CDR1 is MNHEY and CDR2 is SVGAGI in the germline V gene. The length of the CDR3 is 14 residues. CDR3: CARLTGPFGTEAFF. The CDR3 coding sequence is TGTGCCAGACTGACAGGCCCCTTTGGGACAGAAGCTTTCTTT.